The rows below give T cell receptor beta chains drawn from one sample of a study of T cell repertoires in cytomegalovirus infection. One entry per CDR3 protein, called by TCRdb with MiXCR from the reads. Counted here are about a million distinct CDR3 sequences, roughly 30% occurring once; the ten biggest clones make up roughly an eighth. Their specific antigens are unknown. The sample in question was cultured CD8+ T cells from PBMCs, obtained from culture after CMV antigen stimulation. The receptors were gathered from a human donor in good health (CMV status not recorded). Some clones in this sample may be carry-over from other donors' samples. Both conserved end residues are trimmed from each CDR3. A D gene is named only where the DNA matches it firmly.

>NA|TRBV10-2
ASMGFTEAF
>TRBD1|TRBV6-2/TRBV6-3
ASSGTALYNEQF
>TRBD1|TRBV27
ASSLGQAGSGYT
>NA|TRBV7-6
ASSLVERLSSNEQF
>NA|TRBV6-5
ASSYGLRHPRGTGELF
>NA|TRBV11-2
ASSLVVAGGTGELF
>NA|TRBV6-4
ASSDSPREVADTQY
>TRBD2|TRBV7-6
ASSLASVAGAETQY
>NA|TRBV10-3
AISTPGNFYEQY
>NA|TRBV10-3
AISDGSGQRKTQY
>TRBD1|TRBV6-5
ASSPSGQGARNEQF
>TRBD2|TRBV9
ASRGGDTQY
>TRBD1|TRBV11-2
ASSLNHNIGTENTGELF
>NA|TRBV6-2/TRBV6-3
ASSYRVTEAF
>NA|TRBV5-1
ASSFTTNYGYT
>TRBD2|TRBV6-2/TRBV6-3
ASSWAGESTDTQY
>TRBD1|TRBV7-6
ANSPPGGTGNEKLF
>TRBD2|TRBV6-2/TRBV6-3
ASSPPGLAGSGSYNEQF
>TRBD1|TRBV28
ASSPGQGALLGEKLF
>TRBD1|TRBV12-5
ASAVQDRMNTEAF
>NA|TRBV4-1
ASSQAGGRAEQF
>NA|TRBV4-1
ASSQDTIYGENYGYT
>NA|TRBV6-5
ASSYSRPGDSYEQY
>TRBD1|TRBV7-6
ASSGGTGDYGYT
>TRBD1|TRBV7-6
ASSSGQGFPGSYEQY
>NA|TRBV12-3/TRBV12-4
ASSFRPAYNEQF
>TRBD1|TRBV27
ASSLLDRESNQPQH
>TRBD2|TRBV7-8
ATTSGGPCTDTQY
>NA|TRBV2
ASSAIGGSVYNEQF
>TRBD2|TRBV9
ASSARGLAGADTQY
>TRBD1|TRBV19
ASSMGRGYTEAF
>NA|TRBV7-1
ASSYPSGRGDGYT
>NA|TRBV2
ASEPRTGPYGYT